Listed below are T cell receptor beta chains from one sample, sequenced in a study of T-cell memory formation after mild COVID-19. One entry per CDR3 protein, called by TCRdb with MiXCR from the 5' RACE reads. This table holds fewer than 450,000 distinct CDR3 sequences, over 20% found once. The source material was PBMCs or a T cell subset sorted from them (not recorded which). The receptors derive from an adult woman who had mild COVID-19 (a few samples of this study predate the infection). Cell type and time point are not known. CDR3s include the opening cysteine and the closing phenylalanine or tryptophan. A D gene is named only where the DNA matches it firmly. The size field is filled for only some rows; it gives once, few, many or a size class.

v_call	d_call	clone_size	j_call	cdr3_aa	cdr3_nt
TRBV5-1	TRBD1	few	TRBJ1-1	CASRDTGGMNTEAFF	TGCGCCAGCAGGGACACAGGGGGCATGAACACTGAAGCTTTCTTT
TRBV30	TRBD1	few	TRBJ1-1	CAWLTGDTEAFF	TGTGCCTGGTTAACAGGGGACACTGAAGCTTTCTTT
TRBV9	NA	NA	TRBJ1-2	CASSVNPENGYTF	TGTGCCAGCAGCGTGAACCCTGAAAATGGCTACACCTTC
TRBV2	NA	few	TRBJ1-5	CASSVTDFRNQPQHF	TGTGCCAGCAGCGTTACAGATTTCCGCAATCAGCCCCAGCATTTT
TRBV7-6	NA	NA	TRBJ1-1	CASSGGSLLNTEAFF	TGTGCCAGCAGCGGGGGGTCCCTATTGAACACTGAAGCTTTCTTT
TRBV20-1	TRBD1	few	TRBJ2-7	CSARDSTGGSYEQYF	TGCAGTGCTAGAGATTCGACAGGGGGTAGCTACGAGCAGTACTTC
TRBV24-1	NA	NA	TRBJ1-5	CATSDRNSNQPQHF	TGTGCCACCAGTGATCGGAATAGCAATCAGCCCCAGCATTTT
TRBV4-1	NA	few	TRBJ1-2	CASSQGLAPNYGYTF	TGCGCCAGCAGCCAAGGACTTGCACCTAACTATGGCTACACCTTC
TRBV6-2/TRBV6-3	NA	once	TRBJ2-7	CASTNTRTEQYF	TGTGCCAGCACCAACACAAGAACCGAGCAGTACTTC
TRBV29-1	NA	few	TRBJ2-2	CSVSLDTGELFF	TGCAGCGTTAGTCTGGACACCGGGGAGCTGTTTTTT
TRBV21-1	NA	few	TRBJ2-5	CATSAGERETQYF	TGTGCCACCAGTGCGGGAGAGAGGGAGACCCAGTACTTC
TRBV5-4	NA	NA	TRBJ1-1	CASSIDQRMNTEAFF	TGTGCCAGCAGCATCGACCAGAGGATGAACACTGAAGCTTTCTTT
TRBV12-3/TRBV12-4	TRBD1	few	TRBJ1-2	CASSPTVPGQGLGGYTF	TGTGCCAGCAGTCCTACCGTCCCGGGACAGGGATTGGGAGGCTACACCTTC
TRBV7-8	TRBD2	NA	TRBJ2-3	CASSLQRGGRDTQYF	TGTGCCAGCAGCTTACAGCGGGGGGGCCGAGATACGCAGTATTTT
TRBV14	NA	NA	TRBJ2-7	CASSYRTVYTLRDEQYF	TGTGCCAGCAGCTATCGGACAGTGTACACACTAAGGGACGAGCAGTACTTC
TRBV4-2	TRBD2	few	TRBJ2-3	CASSQGLAGGEDTQYF	TGTGCCAGCAGCCAAGGACTAGCGGGAGGAGAAGATACGCAGTATTTT
TRBV20-1	TRBD2	few	TRBJ2-1	CSARSMAGDANEQFF	TGCAGTGCTAGGTCTATGGCGGGAGACGCCAATGAGCAGTTCTTC
TRBV18	TRBD1	NA	TRBJ2-3	CASSQQGAGTDTQYF	TGTGCCAGCTCACAGCAGGGGGCTGGTACAGATACGCAGTATTTT
TRBV7-9	TRBD1	NA	TRBJ1-2	CASSDRDRVYGYTF	TGTGCCAGCAGCGACCGGGACAGAGTTTATGGCTACACCTTC
TRBV12-3/TRBV12-4	NA	NA	TRBJ2-1	CASGKYNEQFF	TGTGCCAGCGGGAAGTACAATGAGCAGTTCTTC
TRBV5-1	NA	once	TRBJ2-1	CASSLAGHEQFF	TGCGCCAGCAGCTTGGCCGGTCATGAGCAGTTCTTC
TRBV12-3/TRBV12-4	TRBD1	few	TRBJ1-2	CASRTGGLWSYTF	TGTGCCAGCCGGACAGGAGGGCTCTGGAGCTACACCTTC
TRBV29-1	NA	few	TRBJ1-1	CSVVGQGAFF	TGCAGCGTTGTGGGTCAGGGGGCTTTCTTT
TRBV7-8	NA	NA	TRBJ2-2	CASSLGAGRYTGELFF	TGTGCCAGCAGCTTAGGTGCGGGAAGATACACCGGGGAGCTGTTTTTT
TRBV7-9	NA	NA	TRBJ2-5	CASSLQALEETQYF	TGTGCCAGCAGCCTACAGGCTCTGGAAGAGACCCAGTACTTC
TRBV18	TRBD1	NA	TRBJ2-7	CASSPGQGALYEQYF	TGTGCCAGCTCACCGGGACAGGGGGCGCTCTACGAGCAGTACTTC
TRBV4-1	TRBD2	NA	TRBJ2-1	CASSQGLAEYYNEQFF	TGCGCCAGCAGCCAGGGACTAGCGGAATACTACAATGAGCAGTTCTTC
TRBV18	TRBD1	NA	TRBJ1-1	CASSPPTGARTEAFF	TGTGCCAGCTCACCACCGACAGGGGCGCGGACTGAAGCTTTCTTT
TRBV7-9	TRBD1	NA	TRBJ1-2	CASSLVWDRPGYGYTF	TGTGCCAGCAGCTTAGTTTGGGACAGGCCAGGCTATGGCTACACCTTC
TRBV12-3/TRBV12-4	NA	NA	TRBJ2-1	CASSFPGNEQFF	TGTGCCAGCAGTTTCCCCGGGAATGAGCAGTTCTTC
TRBV4-3	NA	NA	TRBJ1-2	CASSQTHEGYYGYTF	TGCGCCAGCAGCCAAACTCATGAGGGCTATTATGGCTACACCTTC
TRBV11-3	TRBD2	NA	TRBJ2-3	CASSWGPSGSYGTDTQYF	TGTGCCAGCAGCTGGGGCCCTAGCGGGAGTTATGGCACAGATACGCAGTATTTT
TRBV29-1	NA	many	TRBJ1-1	CSVAAPFRGANTEAFF	TGCAGCGTTGCTGCCCCTTTCCGTGGGGCGAACACTGAAGCTTTCTTT
TRBV5-1	TRBD2	few	TRBJ2-5	CASSYETGTSGETQYF	TGCGCCAGCAGCTACGAGACGGGGACTAGCGGAGAGACCCAGTACTTC
TRBV29-1	TRBD2	NA	TRBJ2-1	CSVEETGLAAEQFF	TGCAGCGTTGAAGAAACGGGACTAGCAGCCGAGCAGTTCTTC
TRBV27	TRBD1	NA	TRBJ1-4	CASSPNPTGGGEKLFF	TGTGCCAGCAGTCCAAACCCCACAGGGGGAGGTGAAAAACTGTTTTTT
TRBV7-2	NA	NA	TRBJ2-4	CASSPTWRKAKNIQYF	TGTGCCAGCAGCCCTACCTGGCGGAAAGCGAAAAACATTCAGTACTTC